The 26 T cell receptor beta chains reported below all come from one sample, sequenced in a study of cytomegalovirus exposure and HLA in healthy donors. The data were produced by immunoSEQ multiplex PCR, yet TCRdb's version contains in-frame clones alone and is incomplete. The table has 330,000 or so clones, 86% seen once. The sequenced sample was PBMCs. The receptor source for this set is a woman aged 18-35 years in good health and CMV-seronegative.

The gene calls are TRBV27 and TRBJ2-5; 11 nucleotides agree with TRBD2. Germline CDR1 reads MNHEY; CDR2 reads SMNVEV (reference sequence). The length of the CDR3 is 17 residues. With 8 bases clipped from V and 1 base from J, the junction kept 12 bases outside the gene matches. The CDR3 loop is CASGGTVAGGTQETQYF. CDR3 nucleotide sequence: TGTGCCAGCGGGGGGACGGTAGCGGGAGGGACCCAAGAGACCCAGTACTTC.

The V call is TRBV15, the J call TRBJ1-2, with D maybe TRBD1 (5 bases). From germline, CDR1 is LNHNV and CDR2 YYDKDF (reference sequence). This CDR3 comprises 15 residues. Trimming removed 5 bases from V and 5 bases from J, with 18 bases in between. The CDR3 region has the DNA TGTGCCACCAGCGGATCTCCGGGACGGGGGTATGGCTACACCTTC. This sequence encodes CATSGSPGRGYGYTF.

The CDR3: CASSYLNLVQYF. For the CDR3, the DNA is TGTGCCAGCAGCTACCTAAATTTGGTTCAGTACTTC. The chain recombines TRBV2 with TRBJ2-4; D remains unclear. Germline V gene data show CDR1 as SNHLY and CDR2 as FYNNEI. The ends were cut back, 6 bases at V and 11 bases at J, with 14 bases in the middle. The CDR3 totals 12 residues. The variable domain in full, with the rest retrieved from reference TRBV2 and TRBJ2-4, is EPEVTQTPSHQVTQMGQEVILRCVPISNHLYFYWYRQILGQKVEFLVSFYNNEISEKSEIFDDQFSVERPDGSNFTLKIRSTKLEDSAMYFCASSYLNLVQYFGAGTRLSVL.

CDR3 coding DNA: TGTGCCAGCAGCTCTTACGACAGGGTTTGCACCTTC. Amino acid sequence: CASSSYDRVCTF. The V gene is TRBV7-9, the J gene TRBJ1-2; 7 nucleotides line up with TRBD1. CDR1 is SEHNR, CDR2 FQNEAQ, per germline (reference sequence). J gave up 13 bases and V 4 bases, and 9 bases lay outside the gene matches. The CDR3 sequence is 12 residues long.

The V gene is TRBV11-3, the J gene TRBJ2-3; D might be TRBD1 (6 bases). The V and J ends lost 1 base and 4 bases respectively, with 15 bases between them. Germline V gives CDR1 SGHNT, CDR2 YENEEA. This CDR3 has 16 residues. The CDR3 DNA reads as TGTGCCAGCAGCTTAGGGCAACAGGGTTGGGCAGATACGCAGTATTTT. Encoded protein: CASSLGQQGWADTQYF.

The chain is built from TRBV27 and TRBJ2-2, with D uncertain. The CDR3 is 15 amino acids. Trimming removed 3 bases at V and 1 base at J, with 9 bases between. CDR1 is MNHEY, CDR2 SMNVEV, per germline (reference sequence). CDR3 bases: TGTGCCAGCAGTTTTGAGACACTGAACACCGGGGAGCTGTTTTTT. Protein sequence: CASSFETLNTGELFF.

V gene TRBV19 combines with J gene TRBJ2-7; 7 bases line up with TRBD1. J was trimmed by 4 bases and V by 6 bases; bases with no gene match: 9. Germline V gives CDR1 LNHDA, CDR2 SQIVND (reference sequence). CDR3 size: 14 residues. DNA for the CDR3: TGTGCCAGTAGGAACCGGGACAGAGAGTACGAGCAGTACTTC. It codes for CASRNRDREYEQYF. The complete variable domain, with remaining parts taken from reference TRBV19 and TRBJ2-7, reads DGGITQSPKYLFRKEGQNVTLSCEQNLNHDAMYWYRQDPGQGLRLIYYSQIVNDFQKGDIAEGYSVSREKKESFPLTVTSAQKNPTAFYLCASRNRDREYEQYFGPGTRLTVT.

The rearrangement joins TRBV28 to TRBJ2-7; perhaps TRBD1 as D (6 bases). Trimming took off 5 bases at V and 4 bases at J, with 18 bases between the two ends. The CDR3 length is 15 residues. Germline lookup yields CDR1 MDHEN and CDR2 SYDVKM. CDR3 loop: CASSPWTAGEYEQYF. The CDR3 DNA reads TGTGCCAGCAGTCCCTGGACAGCCGGCGAGTACGAGCAGTACTTC.

This clone occurred once. The chain uses TRBV4-2 and TRBJ1-4, with 8 bases fitting TRBD1. Germline CDR1 reads LGHNA; CDR2 reads YNFKEQ. The CDR3 covers 16 residues. Trimming took 0 bases from V and 4 from J; bases not matched to a gene: 4. CDR3 bases: TGTGCCAGCAGCCAAGAGGTGACAGGGGATAATGAAAAACTGTTTTTT. Its protein is CASSQEVTGDNEKLFF.

This chain uses TRBV5-6 with TRBJ2-7, with 7 bases lining up with TRBD1. V lost 4 bases and J lost 4; bases outside the gene matches: 2. From germline, CDR1 is SGHDT and CDR2 YYEEEE. The length of the CDR3 is 12 residues. The CDR3 nucleotides read TGTGCCAGCAGCGTGACAGGGTACGAGCAGTACTTC. Its translation: CASSVTGYEQYF.

V and J are TRBV18 and TRBJ2-7, with TRBD2 identical over 12 bases. This CDR3 spans 16 amino acids. From germline, CDR1 is KGHSH and CDR2 LQKENI. V lost 1 base and J lost 5; bases outside the gene matches: 6. DNA for the CDR3: TGTGCCAGCTCACCACTTACTAGCGGGAGGATGGACGAGCAGTACTTC. Protein sequence: CASSPLTSGRMDEQYF.

This clone was seen only once. The chain carries TRBV5-5 and TRBJ2-7; D is possibly TRBD1 (5 bases). Trimming removed 4 bases from V and 6 bases from J, with 17 bases in between. Germline lookup yields CDR1 SGHKS and CDR2 YYEKEE (reference sequence). The CDR3 sequence is 14 residues long. CDR3 amino acids: CASSSTWGPLEQYF. In DNA, the CDR3 is TGTGCCAGCAGCAGTACATGGGGCCCCCTCGAGCAGTACTTC.

The V call is TRBV4-3, the J call TRBJ2-1; D is unresolved. Germline values: CDR1 LGHNA, CDR2 YSLEER. The CDR3 is made up of 16 amino acids. Trimming cost V 1 base and J 3 bases, with 13 bases left between them. The CDR3 reads CASSQGTVSFYNEQFF. The CDR3 DNA is TGCGCCAGCAGCCAAGGTACGGTGTCGTTCTACAATGAGCAGTTCTTC.

The rearrangement links TRBV11-2 to TRBJ2-7; tentatively, D is TRBD2 (5 bases). Germline-derived CDR1 and CDR2 are SGHAT and FQNNGV. Trimming cost V 5 bases and J 4 bases, with 12 bases left between them. CDR3 length: 13 residues. The CDR3 loop reads CASSPTTGYEQYF. CDR3 coding DNA: TGTGCCAGCAGCCCGACGACGGGGTACGAGCAGTACTTC.

J is TRBJ2-7 and V is TRBV18, with TRBD2 matching over 7 bases. V shed 2 bases and J 0 bases; nucleotides not matched to a gene: 7. The length of the CDR3 is 16 residues. Germline CDR1 and CDR2: KGHSH and LQKENI. The CDR3: CASSPSGGKTSYEQYF. As DNA, the CDR3 is TGTGCCAGCTCACCATCCGGGGGGAAGACCTCCTACGAGCAGTACTTC.

The chain combines TRBV27 with TRBJ2-7; maybe TRBD2 (5 bases). V shed 4 bases and J shed 9 bases, with 19 bases lying between them. The germline V gene has CDR1 MNHEY and CDR2 SMNVEV (reference sequence). The CDR3 spans 14 residues. This CDR3 is CASSSRNDLRGQYF. The CDR3 region has the DNA TGTGCCAGCAGTTCCAGGAACGACCTACGGGGGCAGTACTTC.

The chain carries TRBV5-6 and TRBJ1-2, with D possibly being TRBD1 (5 bases). This CDR3 comprises 11 residues. Germline CDR1 and CDR2: SGHDT and YYEEEE. With 3 bases removed from V and 8 bases from J, the gap between germline ends came to 8 bases. The CDR3 DNA sequence: TGTGCCAGCAGCTCGGGGGTCGGCTACACCTTC. Amino acids: CASSSGVGYTF.

This rearrangement joins TRBV19 to TRBJ2-7; 11 bases match TRBD2. The junction had 15 bases not matched to a gene; V was cut back by 3 bases and J by 2 bases. There are 19 residues in the CDR3. CDR1 is LNHDA, CDR2 SQIVND, per germline (reference sequence). This chain's CDR3 is CASSIPTRTGTSGTYEQYF. The CDR3 nucleotides are TGTGCCAGTAGTATCCCCACACGCACCGGGACTAGCGGTACCTACGAGCAGTACTTC. Complete variable domain (other parts from reference TRBV19 and TRBJ2-7): DGGITQSPKYLFRKEGQNVTLSCEQNLNHDAMYWYRQDPGQGLRLIYYSQIVNDFQKGDIAEGYSVSREKKESFPLTVTSAQKNPTAFYLCASSIPTRTGTSGTYEQYFGPGTRLTVT.

This clone showed up many times. The chain uses TRBV5-1 and TRBJ2-5, with D tentatively TRBD2 (6 bases). The CDR3 is 13 residues long. V was clipped by 6 bases and J by 4 bases, with 13 bases between them. The V gene's germline CDR1 is SGHRS and CDR2 YFSETQ. The CDR3 reads CASKAGIGETQYF. CDR3 bases: TGCGCCAGCAAGGCGGGGATCGGAGAGACCCAGTACTTC.

The rearrangement links TRBV7-9 to TRBJ2-5; D possibly corresponds to TRBD1 (6 bases). Per the germline V gene, CDR1 is SEHNR and CDR2 is FQNEAQ (reference sequence). CDR3 length equals 16 residues. Trimming cost V 9 bases and J 2 bases, with 22 bases left between them. The CDR3 region has the DNA TGTGCCAGTGGTAGGGGGTATGGGGGCAATCAAGAGACCCAGTACTTC. Translated: CASGRGYGGNQETQYF.

The chain links TRBV7-8 to TRBJ2-2, with D possibly TRBD1 on 5 matching bases. The CDR3 runs to 18 residues. CDR1 and CDR2 from the germline V gene are SGHVS and FQNEAQ. Deletions cut 5 bases from V and 4 bases from J, with 23 bases between. CDR3 nucleotide sequence: TGTGCCAGCAGCAGGATAAGGACCGAGAGGCAGGGCACCGGGGAGCTGTTTTTT. This gives the protein CASSRIRTERQGTGELFF.

The chain is built from TRBV5-1 and TRBJ2-5, with D perhaps matching TRBD1 (6 bases). Per the germline V gene, CDR1 is SGHRS and CDR2 is YFSETQ. The length of the CDR3 is 15 residues. Trimming stripped 4 bases from V and 2 bases from J, with 15 bases between. The CDR3 loop is CASSQRQERQETQYF. The CDR3 DNA follows: TGCGCCAGCAGCCAAAGACAGGAACGGCAAGAGACCCAGTACTTC. The full variable domain, with the rest looked up from reference TRBV5-1 and TRBJ2-5, is KAGVTQTPRYLIKTRGQQVTLSCSPISGHRSVSWYQQTPGQGLQFLFEYFSETQRNKGNFPGRFSGRQFSNSRSEMNVSTLELGDSALYLCASSQRQERQETQYFGPGTRLLVL.

The J gene is TRBJ2-1, the V gene TRBV10-3; 8 nucleotides match TRBD2. The J segment lost 8 bases and the V segment lost 4 bases, leaving 7 bases of the junction unmatched. The V gene's germline CDR1 is ENHRY and CDR2 SYGVKD. The length of the CDR3 is 14 residues. In DNA form, the CDR3 reads TGTGCCATCAGTGGTCAGGGACTAGGAGATGAGCAGTTCTTC. Amino acids: CAISGQGLGDEQFF.

The chain couples TRBV20-1 to TRBJ2-7; 7 positions agree with TRBD1. The germline gives CDR1 DFQATT, CDR2 SNEGSKA (reference sequence). CDR3 length: 11 residues. V lost 5 bases and J lost 5; bases outside the gene matches: 3. CDR3 residues: CSADRVHEQYF. CDR3 coding DNA: TGCAGTGCTGACAGGGTACACGAGCAGTACTTC.

This chain joins TRBV6-1 and TRBJ2-7, with D tentatively TRBD1 (5 bases). V shed 5 bases and J shed 3 bases, with 11 bases lying between them. The length of the CDR3 is 13 residues. The V gene's germline CDR1 is MNHNS and CDR2 SASEGT. In DNA form, the CDR3 reads TGTGCCAGCAGTCACGACAGTTACTACGAGCAGTACTTC. Protein: CASSHDSYYEQYF.

The rearrangement uses TRBV2 and TRBJ1-1, with TRBD1 matching over 10 bases. Germline lookup yields CDR1 SNHLY and CDR2 FYNNEI. The CDR3 is 17 amino acids. The V gene end was trimmed by 3 bases and the J gene end by 2 bases; junction bases not matched to a gene: 9. The CDR3: CASSEGGTGDGNTEAFF. The DNA of the CDR3 is TGTGCCAGCAGTGAGGGGGGGACAGGGGACGGAAACACTGAAGCTTTCTTT.